This T cell receptor beta chain was captured by sequencing in a study of shared clonotypes between healthy human individuals. Whole-study findings and limits: On the whole, naive subsets had larger estimated richness than memory subsets had.

This clone was observed many times. What it recognizes is unknown. One end of the junction does not line up with germline, which may come from a read error. Every immunoSEQ plate was one replicate of a subset's evenly spread DNA. Measured with immunoSEQ multiplex PCR; TCRdb has only the in-frame clones, and not every one. The top ten clones hold 1.4% to 1.5% of a sample with over a million clones, about 76% of them seen once. The sample comprised memory CD4+ T cells sorted from blood. Subset given: CD45RA-negative fraction. This TCR came from a man between 18 and 35 years old in good health.

The CDR3 is CASSVRGGQGTQYF. The CDR3 nucleotides read TGCGCCAGCAGCGTACGGGGGGGACAAGGGACCCAGTACTTC. J is TRBJ2-5 and V is TRBV5-1; the match to TRBD2 covers 8 bases. CDR3 length equals 14 residues. Germline CDR1 and CDR2: SGHRS and YFSETQ.